A selection of T cell receptor beta chains follows, all from one sample in a study of blood T cells in healthy people across ages. TCRdb recomputed calls from the 5' RACE reads with MiXCR, one row per CDR3 protein. The sample shows about 640,000 distinct CDR3 sequences, approximately 59% of them seen only once. The sample was blood. Receptors originate from a man aged 55-75 years in good health. Each CDR3 is given with its conserved first and last residue.

TRBV5-1	17	TRBJ2-4	CASSLAPGGTAKNIQYF
TRBV24-1	16	TRBJ2-2	CATSDSESLGTGELFF
TRBV29-1	12	NA	CSVKTQGAEQYF
TRBV3-1	13	TRBJ2-1	CASSQMRDGEQFF
TRBV29-1	14	TRBJ1-1	CSALDTGLNTEAFF
TRBV6-2/TRBV6-3	15	TRBJ1-1	CASSLTWAVNTEAFF
TRBV3-1	15	TRBJ2-1	CASSHVRGPSNEQFF
TRBV20-1	15	TRBJ2-5	CSAPTSGALFETQYF
TRBV20-1	18	TRBJ2-5	CSARDLTGAPPTQETQYF
TRBV9	13	TRBJ2-1	CASSVEFQGSQFF
TRBV7-2	16	TRBJ2-4	CASSLAGGQGKNIQYF
TRBV7-9	14	TRBJ1-2	CASSLPQGAEGYTF
TRBV6-5	11	NA	CASSYRGEQYF
TRBV15	15	NA	CATSRDRAGRETQYF
TRBV7-2	15	TRBJ1-2	CASSLVTGMGYGYTF
TRBV25-1	13	NA	CASSLMARETQYF
TRBV15	18	TRBJ2-5	CATSRGAGASGYQETQYF
TRBV20-1	15	TRBJ1-1	CSAVVTGRVNTEAFF
TRBV2	13	TRBJ1-5	CASSGDRAQPQHF
TRBV29-1	14	NA	CSASPSSGSGEQYF